The T cell receptor (beta chain) under discussion was sequenced for a study of CD8+ T cells in alopecia areata. Study context: Treated patients were given oral tofacitinib, which was dosed at 5 to 10 mg twice daily.

The treatment here: oral pan-JAK inhibitor, 5-10 mg twice daily. Lesional scalp tissue (obtained by punch biopsy) and peripheral blood were collected from alopecia areata patients. Regarding the study as a whole: Persistence in scalp and blood during tofacitinib was observed for many expanded lesional clones. Especially in alopecia totalis/universalis, lesional scalp showed greater clonality than normal scalp did.

Following RNA extraction, reverse transcription yielded cDNA that acted as the sequencing template. Sequenced by immunoSEQ multiplex PCR; TCRdb stores in-frame clones only, minus some. The sample lists 150,000 to 200,000 clones; 58% were seen once. Trimming removed 0 bases at V and 5 bases at J, with 5 bases between. Germline loops: CDR1 SQVTM, CDR2 ANQGSEA. This CDR3 has 11 residues. To note about this clone: What it recognizes is unknown.

This material consisted of CD4+ T cells sorted from blood, taken at week 24, from a patient treated with tofacitinib. V gene TRBV29-1 combines with J gene TRBJ2-7; D is uncertain. The receptor was derived from a human donor with alopecia areata. The CDR3, as DNA: TGCAGCGTTGAAGATCACCACGAGCAGTACTTC. It translates to CSVEDHHEQYF.